This T cell receptor beta chain was recovered during a study of T-cell reconstitution after alpha-beta-depleted transplantation in children. Unique molecular identifiers were incorporated when the TCRbeta library was constructed. TCRdb reanalysed the PCR reads using MiXCR and keeps one entry per CDR3 protein. The sample has around 380,000 distinct CDR3 sequences; roughly a tenth are singletons. Germline V lookup: CDR1 LNHDA, CDR2 SQIVND (reference sequence). Germline trimming cut 6 bases from V and 5 bases from J; bases unmatched to any gene: 3. The CDR3 is made up of 13 amino acids. The rearrangement uses TRBV19 and TRBJ1-5; the match to TRBD1 covers 8 bases. The sample consisted of PBMCs from the stem cell graft donor, taken from the stem cell graft. This TCR derives from a human donor who donated a stem cell graft to a child with acute myeloid leukemia. The chain's CDR3 is CASSSDRDQPQHF. Written as DNA, the CDR3 is TGTGCCAGTAGCTCGGACAGGGATCAGCCCCAGCATTTT.